The clone carrying this T cell receptor (beta chain) came up many times. These data are taken from a study of regulatory T cells in long-lasting Graves disease. Time point meaning: newly diagnosed GD, antithyroid drugs for less than 3 months. PBMCs were the source of the RNA used for TCR sequencing. Germline V gene data show CDR1 as LNHDA and CDR2 as SQIVND (reference sequence). Between the trimmed V and J ends, which lost 1 base and 7 bases, there was a span of 11 bases. The CDR3 consists of 15 residues. For TCR beta, libraries came from iRepertoire HTBI primers and Arm-PCR of CDR3 regions. TCRdb independently ran MiXCR on the multiplex PCR reads; one entry per CDR3 protein. The sample contains 200,000 to 250,000 distinct CDR3 sequences, around 19% of which appear only once. The same sample was also used in a study of T cells in Graves' hyperthyroidism and ophthalmopathy.

V is TRBV19 and J is TRBJ1-6, with D possibly matching TRBD1 (5 bases). The receptor's source is a woman under 40 with Graves disease. The sample consisted of peripheral blood mononuclear cells (PBMCs), taken at new diagnosis, from a patient treated with antithyroid drugs. CDR3 in amino acids: CASSIVGAENSPLHF. The CDR3 bases are TGTGCCAGTAGTATAGTAGGGGCCGAAAATTCACCCCTCCACTTT.